This T cell receptor beta chain was observed in a study of blood T cell repertoires in COVID-19. Some clones are missing from TCRdb's copy, which holds only in-frame ones; the method was immunoSEQ multiplex PCR. The sample includes approximately 40,000 clones, approximately 80% of them seen just once. The CDR3 is 14 amino acids. V trimming: 4 bases; J trimming: 8 bases; junction bases outside the gene matches: 6. From germline, CDR1 is LNHNV and CDR2 YYDKDF (reference sequence). Sequencing was done on a sample of peripheral blood. The chain carries TRBV15 and TRBJ1-4; TRBD1 matches at 8 bases. The sequence came from a woman between 55 and 75 years old with acute or convalescent COVID-19. CDR3 DNA sequence: TGTGCCACCAGCACCCGGACAGGGAGCGAAAAACTGTTTTTT. Amino acids: CATSTRTGSEKLFF.